This is a list of T cell receptor beta chains from one sample in a study of shared clonotypes between healthy human individuals. Generated by immunoSEQ multiplex PCR, the TCRdb table keeps only in-frame clones and is missing some. The sample shows millions of clones, about 92% of them seen only once. The specimen sequenced was naive CD4+ T cells from PBMCs. The receptor source for this set is a man younger than 30 in good health. Some clones in this sample may be carry-over from other donors' samples. Both conserved end residues are part of each CDR3. D genes are given only for firm matches. For some rows the clone size is stated as once, few or many, or as a class when expanded; others skip it.

j_gene,abundance,v_gene,d_gene,CDR3aa,CDR3nt
TRBJ2-7,-,TRBV6-5,-,CATAAGSSYEQYF,TGTGCCACCGCTGCAGGGAGCTCCTACGAGCAGTACTTC
TRBJ1-2,-,TRBV6-6,TRBD1,CASRLSGTGPYGYTF,TGTGCCAGCAGGTTATCCGGGACAGGCCCCTATGGCTACACCTTC
TRBJ2-5,-,TRBV7-8,-,CASSLSIRRGRGKTQYF,TGTGCCAGCAGCTTAAGCATTCGGCGGGGCAGGGGAAAGACCCAGTACTTC
TRBJ2-3,-,TRBV7-9,-,CASSLYITDTQYF,TGTGCCAGCAGCTTATACATCACAGATACGCAGTATTTT
TRBJ2-1,-,TRBV30,-,CAWGGRDAGRNEQFF,TGTGCCTGGGGCGGCCGGGACGCAGGACGCAATGAGCAGTTCTTC
TRBJ2-3,once,TRBV5-5,-,CASSLQDGADTQYF,TGTGCCAGCAGCTTGCAGGACGGTGCAGATACGCAGTATTTT
TRBJ2-3,-,TRBV28,TRBD2,CAGSGAGGYTQYF,TGTGCCGGTAGTGGGGCGGGAGGTTATACGCAGTATTTT
TRBJ2-2,once,TRBV7-2,-,CASSLVGGDTGELFF,TGTGCCAGCAGCTTAGTAGGAGGCGACACCGGGGAGCTGTTTTTT
TRBJ2-5,-,TRBV15,-,CATSDGPLGTQHF,TGTGCCACCAGCGACGGGCCCCTAGGGACCCAGCACTTC
TRBJ2-2,-,TRBV10-1,-,CASSDPGFTGELFF,TGCGCCAGCAGTGATCCCGGGTTCACCGGGGAGCTGTTTTTT
TRBJ2-1,-,TRBV19,TRBD2,CASSSLAGERNEQFF,TGTGCCAGTAGTAGCCTAGCGGGAGAACGAAATGAGCAGTTCTTC
TRBJ2-3,-,TRBV6-1,TRBD1,CASSGRTGGGAGGYTDTQYF,TGTGCCAGCAGTGGAAGGACAGGGGGCGGAGCGGGAGGATATACAGATACGCAGTATTTT
TRBJ2-2,-,TRBV7-3,TRBD2,CASSSSGSWTGELFF,TGTGCCAGCAGCTCTAGCGGGAGTTGGACCGGGGAGCTGTTTTTT
TRBJ2-7,-,TRBV9,-,CASSPRRGVSYEQYF,TGTGCCAGCAGCCCACGTAGGGGGGTCTCCTACGAGCAGTACTTC
TRBJ2-1,-,TRBV2,TRBD1,CASRGQGSYNEQFF,TGTGCCAGCAGAGGACAGGGCTCCTACAATGAGCAGTTCTTC
TRBJ1-4,-,TRBV6-1,TRBD1,CASSEGQGANEKLFF,TGTGCCAGCAGTGAGGGACAGGGGGCCAATGAAAAACTGTTTTTT
TRBJ2-7,once,TRBV7-2,-,CASSLALGLTYEQYF,TGTGCCAGCAGCTTAGCGTTGGGCCTTACCTACGAGCAGTACTTC
TRBJ2-7,-,TRBV5-1,TRBD2,CASSSVLAGPSYEQYF,TGCGCCAGCAGCTCGGTACTAGCGGGACCAAGCTACGAGCAGTACTTC
TRBJ2-7,-,TRBV7-3,-,CASSRGVNYEQYF,TGTGCCAGCAGCCGGGGAGTTAACTACGAGCAGTACTTC
TRBJ1-1,-,TRBV4-1,-,CASSLDRTNTEAFF,TGCGCCAGCAGCCTCGACAGGACGAACACTGAAGCTTTCTTT
TRBJ1-1,once,TRBV7-3,-,CASSLQGPRTTEAFF,TGTGCCAGCAGCTTACAGGGACCAAGAACCACTGAAGCTTTCTTT
TRBJ2-1,-,TRBV6-6,-,CASTKRSFSYNEQFF,TGTGCCAGCACCAAGAGGAGTTTCTCTTACAATGAGCAGTTCTTC
TRBJ2-2,once,TRBV9,TRBD2,CASRGGLAGVAGELFF,TGTGCCAGCAGAGGGGGACTAGCGGGAGTCGCCGGGGAGCTGTTTTTT
TRBJ2-7,-,TRBV6-5,-,CASSTLSAQAYEQYF,TGTGCCAGCAGTACCTTATCTGCACAGGCCTACGAGCAGTACTTC
TRBJ1-5,-,TRBV4-2,-,CASSQDPGSQPQHF,TGTGCCAGCAGCCAAGATCCCGGGAGTCAGCCCCAGCATTTT
TRBJ2-2,-,TRBV2,-,CASRVGGRTTGELFF,TGTGCCAGCAGGGTCGGGGGGCGAACCACCGGGGAGCTGTTTTTT
TRBJ2-7,once,TRBV5-4,TRBD2,CASSPPRTSGRYEQYF,TGTGCCAGCAGCCCCCCCCGGACTAGCGGGAGGTACGAGCAGTACTTC
TRBJ1-1,-,TRBV28,-,CASSLGPLNTEAFF,TGTGCCAGCAGTTTGGGGCCCTTGAACACTGAAGCTTTCTTT
TRBJ2-2,-,TRBV18,-,CASSPGVTDTGELFF,TGTGCCAGCTCACCTGGGGTTACGGACACCGGGGAGCTGTTTTTT
TRBJ2-1,-,TRBV5-4,-,CASSLSGRINEQFF,TGTGCCAGCAGCTTGTCTGGGAGGATCAATGAGCAGTTCTTC
TRBJ2-3,-,TRBV29-1,-,CSVGQGTDTQYF,TGCAGCGTGGGGCAGGGGACAGATACGCAGTATTTT
TRBJ2-7,once,TRBV4-2,TRBD2,CASSQASGSYEQYF,TGTGCCAGCAGCCAAGCGAGCGGGAGCTACGAGCAGTACTTC
TRBJ1-5,-,TRBV6-1,-,CASSERDTHNQPQHF,TGTGCCAGCAGTGAACGGGACACCCACAATCAGCCCCAGCATTTT
TRBJ2-7,-,TRBV5-1,-,CASSALSGGVPYEQYF,TGCGCCAGCAGCGCCCTTTCAGGTGGGGTTCCCTACGAGCAGTACTTC
TRBJ2-7,-,TRBV7-2,TRBD2,CASSWLAVNYEQYF,TGTGCCAGCAGCTGGCTAGCGGTAAACTACGAGCAGTACTTC
TRBJ2-7,-,TRBV7-6,-,CASSLQGSHEQYF,TGTGCCAGCAGCTTGCAGGGTTCCCACGAGCAGTACTTC
TRBJ2-1,once,TRBV27,TRBD2,CASSLFGGGPGYEQFF,TGTGCCAGCAGTTTATTCGGGGGAGGGCCAGGGTATGAGCAGTTCTTC
TRBJ2-7,-,TRBV10-3,-,CAISLTGEQYF,TGTGCCATCAGCCTGACAGGCGAGCAGTACTTC
TRBJ1-2,-,TRBV19,TRBD1,CASSGGPLYGYTF,TGTGCCAGTTCAGGGGGCCCACTCTATGGCTACACCTTC
TRBJ1-2,-,TRBV29-1,-,CSDLWTQDASTTF,TGCAGCGACCTCTGGACACAAGACGCGTCTACAACCTTC
TRBJ2-1,once,TRBV4-1,-,CASSPGGFRSYNEQFF,TGCGCCAGCAGCCCAGGTGGCTTCCGCTCCTACAATGAGCAGTTCTTC
TRBJ2-1,-,TRBV11-2,-,CASSSLSANEQFF,TGTGCCAGCAGCTCCCTCTCCGCCAATGAGCAGTTCTTC
TRBJ2-3,-,TRBV5-1,-,CASSSEPSTDTQYF,TGCGCCAGCAGCTCGGAACCTAGCACAGATACGCAGTATTTT
TRBJ2-1,-,TRBV5-1,TRBD2,CASSFSGNSYNEQFF,TGCGCCAGCAGCTTTAGCGGGAACTCCTACAATGAGCAGTTCTTC
TRBJ2-5,-,TRBV5-4,TRBD2,CASSRGTSGRVALETQYF,TGTGCCAGCAGTCGAGGGACTAGCGGGAGGGTTGCATTGGAGACCCAGTACTTC